Shown below are 9 T cell receptor beta chains from a single sample sequenced in a study of Japanese encephalitis immunity and Zika vaccine responses. Each CDR3 protein is one row after TCRdb ran MiXCR on the 5' RACE reads. The sample gives about 1,600 distinct CDR3 sequences, 5.5% to 6.5% of which show up once; approximately 30% is in the top ten. For less than seven days, PBMCs labeled with CFSE were cultured with peptide pools at approximately 1 ug/mL each. The sort collected unfixed, live, CD56-CD19-CD16-CD3+CD4+ CFSE-low proliferating CD4 T cells. Sequencing was performed on antigen-activated CD4+ T cells from blood, cultured, taken during a Zika inactivated vaccine study. All receptors derive from an adult woman who received an inactivated Zika virus vaccine.

In this sample, this clonotype is medium-sized. This chain's CDR3 is CAWSVGGVHEQYF. As DNA, the CDR3 is TGTGCCTGGAGTGTGGGAGGGGTCCACGAGCAGTACTTC. The chain is built from TRBV30 and TRBJ2-7, with 7 positions matching TRBD2. J lost 5 bases, V lost 0 bases, and 4 bases had no gene match. CDR3 length: 13 residues. Germline CDR1 is GTSNPN and CDR2 is SVGIG (reference sequence).

This clonotype has more than one count but fewer than ten. This chain uses TRBV7-2 with TRBJ2-5; 9 nucleotides align to TRBD1. The germline gives CDR1 SGHTA, CDR2 FQGNSA. Losses at the gene ends were 4 bases for V and 7 bases for J; bases not matched to a gene: 10. This CDR3 has 15 residues. The CDR3 region is CASSSAGTGMVTQYF. CDR3 DNA sequence: TGTGCCAGCAGCTCCGCCGGGACAGGGATGGTGACCCAGTACTTC.

Comment on this clonotype: A read error may explain this, as a much larger clone is one base away. This chain joins TRBV29-1 and TRBJ2-2, with 9 nucleotides matching TRBD1. This CDR3 has 15 amino acids. Germline V lookup: CDR1 SQVTM, CDR2 ANQGSEA. This CDR3 reads CNTQDRGRYTGELFF. DNA of the CDR3: TGCAACACCCAGGACAGGGGACGGTATACCGGGGAGCTGTTTTTT.

This clonotype was recorded many times. The chain carries TRBV4-2 and TRBJ2-2; 9 nucleotides line up with TRBD2. This CDR3 has 15 residues. The germline V gene has CDR1 LGHNA and CDR2 YNFKEQ. Unmatched junction bases numbered 1, after V lost 1 base and J lost 4 bases. The CDR3, as DNA: TGTGCCAGCAGCCAAGGACTAGCGGTCACCGGGGAGCTGTTTTTT. It translates to CASSQGLAVTGELFF.

This clonotype is labeled as medium-sized. The rearrangement links TRBV6-5 to TRBJ1-2, with a tentative D call TRBD1 (5 bases). Germline V gene data show CDR1 as MNHEY and CDR2 as SVGAGI. V was pared by 10 bases and J by 2 bases, with 17 bases between. The CDR3 has 14 amino acids. CDR3 residues: CATKRTRTNYGYTF. In DNA, the CDR3 is TGTGCCACCAAGAGGACAAGGACCAACTATGGCTACACCTTC.

There are many counts of this clonotype. This rearrangement joins TRBV6-5 to TRBJ2-7; either TRBD1 or TRBD2 may supply D (5 bases each). CDR1 MNHEY and CDR2 SVGAGI come from the germline V gene. V gave up 6 bases and J gave up 2 bases, with 17 bases separating them. The CDR3 sequence is 15 residues long. The CDR3 DNA reads as TGTGCCAGCAGGAACCGGGGCAGTCGGACCTACGAGCAGTACTTC. It encodes CASRNRGSRTYEQYF.

The CDR3 sequence is CASSPRGAGTEAFF. The CDR3 DNA reads TGTGCCAGCAGCCCCCGGGGGGCGGGGACTGAAGCTTTCTTT. V is TRBV28 and J is TRBJ1-1, with TRBD1 as a possible D gene (6 bases). The CDR3 totals 14 residues. The germline V gene encodes CDR1 MDHEN and CDR2 SYDVKM. V lost 6 bases and J 5 bases, leaving 16 bases between the germline ends. The whole variable domain, remainder taken from reference TRBV28 and TRBJ1-1, is DVKVTQSSRYLVKRTGEKVFLECVQDMDHENMFWYRQDPGLGLRLIYFSYDVKMKEKGDIPEGYSVSREKKERFSLILESASTNQTSMYLCASSPRGAGTEAFFGQGTRLTVV.

This clonotype was found many times. The chain combines TRBV15 with TRBJ1-1; TRBD1 is a possible D gene (6 bases). The CDR3 runs to 15 residues. V was pared by 0 bases and J by 6 bases, with 14 bases between. Germline loops: CDR1 LNHNV, CDR2 YYDKDF (reference sequence). CDR3: CATSRDPGVDSEAFF. CDR3 in DNA: TGTGCCACCAGCAGAGACCCAGGGGTGGACTCTGAAGCTTTCTTT.

This clonotype is deemed medium-sized. The CDR3 coding sequence is TGTGCCAGCAGTTTAGGCGGGGGGGGATCACCCCTCCACTTT. Translating it yields CASSLGGGGSPLHF. The chain joins TRBV12-3 or TRBV12-4 to TRBJ1-6; D possibly corresponds to TRBD1 (5 bases). V lost 1 base and J lost 10, with 11 bases in between. The CDR3 has 14 residues.